The rows below give T cell receptor beta chains drawn from one sample of a study of blood T cell repertoires in COVID-19. Generated by immunoSEQ multiplex PCR, the TCRdb table keeps only in-frame clones and is missing some. The profile shows 65,000 to 70,000 clones, approximately 86% of them singletons. Source material: peripheral blood. These receptors were collected from a man older than 75 with active COVID-19. The CDR3 runs from the conserved cysteine through the conserved F or W. Each record gives: J gene, V gene, D gene, clone size, CDR3 protein, CDR3 DNA. A D gene is named only where the DNA matches it firmly. Size values are once, few and many counts, or a class for expanded clones, and some rows have none.

>TRBJ1-1|TRBV28|-|-
CASSSIQGQGAFF
TGTGCCAGCAGTTCGATACAGGGACAAGGAGCTTTCTTT
>TRBJ1-1|TRBV7-9|-|-
CASSFFGGRNTEAFF
TGTGCCAGCAGCTTTTTCGGGGGTCGGAACACTGAAGCTTTCTTT
>TRBJ2-1|TRBV7-8|TRBD2|-
CASSLGGTSGRYNEQFF
TGTGCCAGCAGCTTAGGTGGGACTAGCGGGAGGTACAATGAGCAGTTCTTC
>TRBJ2-3|TRBV29-1|TRBD1|few
CSVRQGAGDTQYF
TGCAGCGTTAGACAGGGGGCCGGAGATACGCAGTATTTT
>TRBJ1-2|TRBV14|-|few
CASSQGITGLSGYTF
TGTGCCAGCAGCCAAGGGATTACAGGGTTGAGCGGCTACACCTTC
>TRBJ1-1|TRBV27|-|-
CASSSRGRGMNTEAFF
TGTGCCAGCAGTTCCCGCGGGAGGGGGATGAACACTGAAGCTTTCTTT
>TRBJ2-7|TRBV18|-|-
CASSPSGTTYEQYF
TGTGCCAGCTCACCTTCCGGGACAACATACGAGCAGTACTTC
>TRBJ1-4|TRBV2|-|-
CASRTENNEKLFF
TGTGCCAGCAGGACAGAAAATAATGAAAAACTGTTTTTT
>TRBJ2-2|TRBV20-1|TRBD2|-
CSASGTSVIVGAGELFF
TGCAGTGCTAGTGGGACTAGCGTTATCGTCGGGGCCGGGGAGCTGTTTTTT
>TRBJ2-3|TRBV24-1|TRBD2|once
CATSDSGRKTSGQGPDTQYF
TGTGCCACCAGTGATTCGGGGCGTAAGACTAGCGGTCAAGGGCCAGATACGCAGTATTTT
>TRBJ2-3|TRBV11-2|TRBD1|-
CASSLLGQGMTDTQYF
TGTGCCAGCAGCCTTTTAGGACAGGGGATGACAGATACGCAGTATTTT
>TRBJ2-7|TRBV29-1|TRBD1|few
CSVQTGDEQYF
TGCAGCGTACAGACAGGGGACGAGCAGTACTTC
>TRBJ2-1|TRBV7-2|TRBD2|-
CASSTGTSGGRSSYNEQFF
TGTGCCAGCAGCACAGGGACTAGCGGGGGTCGGAGCTCCTACAATGAGCAGTTCTTC
>TRBJ2-7|TRBV29-1|-|once
CSVRQASYEQYF
TGCAGCGTAAGACAGGCCAGCTACGAGCAGTACTTC
>TRBJ2-1|TRBV9|TRBD2|-
CASSVRGDYNEQFF
TGTGCCAGCAGTGTCCGGGGGGACTACAATGAGCAGTTCTTC
>TRBJ1-5|TRBV7-2|-|-
CASSLGQSNQPQHF
TGTGCCAGCAGCTTAGGACAGAGCAATCAGCCCCAGCATTTT
>TRBJ1-1|TRBV21-1|-|once
CASSTRGGGTEAFF
TGTGCCAGTTCTACCAGGGGAGGGGGCACTGAAGCTTTCTTT
>TRBJ2-6|TRBV18|-|-
CASSPVQNSGANVLTF
TGTGCCAGCTCACCCGTACAGAATTCTGGGGCCAACGTCCTGACTTTC
>TRBJ2-1|TRBV19|-|-
CASSISHGSYNEQFF
TGTGCCAGTAGTATTAGCCATGGCTCCTACAATGAGCAGTTCTTC
>TRBJ2-2|TRBV28|-|-
CASSLGGHAGELFF
TGTGCCAGCAGTTTAGGTGGCCATGCCGGGGAGCTGTTTTTT
>TRBJ1-1|TRBV7-2|-|-
CASSFPPGGWTEAFF
TGTGCCAGCAGCTTCCCCCCGGGGGGGTGGACTGAAGCTTTCTTT
>TRBJ1-2|TRBV2|TRBD1|-
CASRRGGEQGAYGYTF
TGTGCCAGCAGGCGGGGTGGGGAACAGGGGGCCTATGGCTACACCTTC
>TRBJ1-2|TRBV14|TRBD1|once
CASATGRRFGYTF
TGTGCCAGCGCGACAGGGCGTCGCTTTGGCTACACCTTC
>TRBJ1-6|TRBV6-5|-|-
CASSPAGRLNSPLHF
TGTGCCAGCAGCCCCGCTGGCAGGCTGAATTCACCCCTCCACTTT
>TRBJ2-3|TRBV4-2|-|-
CASSQEESTDTQYF
TGTGCCAGCAGCCAAGAGGAGTCCACAGATACGCAGTATTTT
>TRBJ2-1|TRBV19|TRBD2|-
CASSQRGSGAYNEQFF
TGTGCCAGTAGTCAACGGGGTAGCGGGGCCTACAATGAGCAGTTCTTC
>TRBJ1-4|TRBV4-2|-|-
CASSQDLGGSTNEKLFF
TGTGCCAGCAGCCAAGATCTCGGAGGGTCAACTAATGAAAAACTGTTTTTT
>TRBJ2-1|TRBV5-1|TRBD1|-
CASSLQGSPYNEQFF
TGCGCCAGCAGCCTACAGGGGTCTCCCTACAATGAGCAGTTCTTC
>TRBJ2-7|TRBV28|-|-
CASKGGYLLGEQYF
TGTGCCAGCAAGGGGGGGTACCTGTTAGGGGAGCAGTACTTC
>TRBJ1-5|TRBV28|-|-
CASSLEQLNNQPQHF
TGTGCCAGCAGTTTAGAACAGCTTAACAATCAGCCCCAGCATTTT
>TRBJ2-7|TRBV4-2|TRBD2|-
CASSQEGVGLARGEQYF
TGTGCCAGCAGCCAAGAGGGGGTCGGACTAGCCCGCGGGGAGCAGTACTTC
>TRBJ1-5|TRBV18|-|-
CASSSQRGTVDQPQHF
TGTGCCAGCTCATCACAGCGGGGAACGGTAGATCAGCCCCAGCATTTT
>TRBJ1-3|TRBV4-3|-|-
CASSQDFPSTGNTIYF
TGCGCCAGCAGCCAAGATTTCCCCAGTACTGGAAACACCATATATTTT
>TRBJ2-3|TRBV4-1|TRBD2|-
CASSQDPGLAGGPATDTQYF
TGCGCCAGCAGCCAAGATCCCGGACTAGCGGGGGGGCCGGCCACAGATACGCAGTATTTT
>TRBJ1-3|TRBV7-2|-|-
CASSLRQGDSGNTIYF
TGTGCCAGCAGCTTAAGGCAGGGCGACTCTGGAAACACCATATATTTT
>TRBJ1-2|TRBV6-2/TRBV6-3|TRBD1|few
CASSYRRTGGGYGYTF
TGTGCCAGCAGTTACAGGAGGACAGGGGGCGGTTATGGCTACACCTTC
>TRBJ2-1|TRBV9|TRBD2|-
CASSGTSGRYSYNEQFF
TGTGCCAGCAGCGGGACTAGCGGGAGGTACTCCTACAATGAGCAGTTCTTC
>TRBJ2-1|TRBV7-3|TRBD2|-
CASSLVGGTSSYNEQFF
TGTGCCAGCAGCTTAGTTGGCGGGACTAGCAGCTACAATGAGCAGTTCTTC
>TRBJ2-1|TRBV11-2|-|once
CASSSPAFRGNEQFF
TGTGCCAGCAGCTCTCCTGCGTTTCGGGGGAATGAGCAGTTCTTC
>TRBJ2-5|TRBV18|-|-
CASSPGGRMETQYF
TGTGCCAGCTCACCCGGGGGGCGCATGGAGACCCAGTACTTC
>TRBJ2-2|TRBV5-8|-|-
CASSRLQGTTGELFF
TGTGCCAGCAGCCGCCTACAGGGCACCACCGGGGAGCTGTTTTTT
>TRBJ2-7|TRBV5-4|-|-
CASSLAGSNYEQYF
TGTGCCAGCAGCTTGGCCGGGAGTAACTACGAGCAGTACTTC
>TRBJ1-5|TRBV7-2|-|-
CASSSPTGIGGNQPQHF
TGTGCCAGCAGCTCTCCGACAGGAATAGGGGGCAATCAGCCCCAGCATTTT
>TRBJ1-2|TRBV9|-|-
CASSVDGGSYGYTF
TGTGCCAGCAGCGTAGATGGAGGAAGCTATGGCTACACCTTC
>TRBJ2-7|TRBV5-5|TRBD1|-
CASSVNRDRAYEQYF
TGTGCCAGCAGCGTAAACCGGGACAGGGCCTACGAGCAGTACTTC
>TRBJ2-7|TRBV28|TRBD2|-
CASSIPAGVYEQYF
TGTGCCAGCAGTATACCAGCGGGAGTCTACGAGCAGTACTTC
>TRBJ1-1|TRBV3-1/TRBV3-2|-|-
CASSSHRNVNTEAFF
TGTGCCAGCAGCAGTCACAGAAATGTGAACACTGAAGCTTTCTTT
>TRBJ1-1|TRBV3-1/TRBV3-2|-|few
CASSQARTEAFF
TGTGCCAGCAGCCAAGCCAGGACTGAAGCTTTCTTT
>TRBJ1-5|TRBV19|TRBD1|-
CASSMGSGGGNQPQHF
TGTGCCAGTAGTATGGGTTCAGGGGGTGGCAATCAGCCCCAGCATTTT
>TRBJ2-7|TRBV5-8|TRBD2|-
CASSLEGLAGGNNYEQYF
TGTGCCAGCAGCTTGGAAGGACTAGCGGGGGGCAACAACTACGAGCAGTACTTC
>TRBJ2-3|TRBV11-2|TRBD2|few
CASSLGSGRAWDTQYF
TGTGCCAGCAGCTTAGGTAGCGGGAGGGCCTGGGATACGCAGTATTTT
>TRBJ2-5|TRBV7-9|-|-
CASSLGLSGATQETQYF
TGTGCCAGCAGCTTAGGGTTGTCGGGAGCCACACAAGAGACCCAGTACTTC
>TRBJ2-2|TRBV5-1|-|-
CASSLGGTGLRELFF
TGCGCCAGCAGCTTGGGAGGGACGGGACTCCGGGAGCTGTTTTTT
>TRBJ1-1|TRBV19|-|-
CASARGGDTEAFF
TGTGCCAGTGCCCGAGGAGGGGACACTGAAGCTTTCTTT
>TRBJ1-6|TRBV10-3|-|-
CAISSQEGNPLHF
TGTGCCATCAGTAGTCAGGAGGGAAACCCCCTCCACTTT
>TRBJ2-3|TRBV7-3|TRBD2|-
CASSFFHPTGGPGVTQYF
TGTGCCAGCAGCTTTTTTCATCCGACGGGAGGGCCTGGAGTTACGCAGTATTTT
>TRBJ2-1|TRBV11-3|-|-
CASSFWGHNEQFF
TGTGCCAGCAGCTTTTGGGGGCACAATGAGCAGTTCTTC
>TRBJ2-3|TRBV3-1/TRBV3-2|-|-
CASSQDGFAGIDTQYF
TGTGCCAGCAGCCAAGATGGGTTCGCAGGGATTGATACGCAGTATTTT
>TRBJ2-7|TRBV18|TRBD1|-
CASSRQGTGLYEQYF
TGTGCCAGCTCAAGACAGGGGACAGGGTTGTACGAGCAGTACTTC
>TRBJ1-2|TRBV28|TRBD1|-
CASSTGGGYGYTF
TGTGCCAGCAGTACAGGGGGAGGCTATGGCTACACCTTC